These T cell receptor beta chains were read from a single sample in a study of cytomegalovirus exposure and HLA in healthy donors. Clones were read by immunoSEQ multiplex PCR, and TCRdb kept only the in-frame ones, dropping some. Of 170,000 or so clones listed, more than 65% are singletons. Sequenced input: PBMCs. The receptors originated from a woman in her twenties or thirties in good health and CMV-seronegative. CDR3s include the opening cysteine and the closing phenylalanine or tryptophan.

V	J	CDR3
TRBV30	TRBJ1-2	CAWSTPTGGGYGYTF
TRBV6-5	TRBJ2-5	CASSSMTGTGGETQYF
TRBV30	TRBJ1-1	CAWSQGSANTEAFF
TRBV18	TRBJ1-4	CASSPLQGAKEKLFF
TRBV25-1	TRBJ1-1	CASSDGTGWGEAFF
TRBV11-2	TRBJ2-7	CASSPLREGSYEQYF
TRBV28	TRBJ1-1	CASSLRSLDTEAFF
TRBV7-8	TRBJ1-2	CASSPTTGSNYGYTF
TRBV6-1	TRBJ2-1	CASSLQGNNEQFF
TRBV6-5	TRBJ1-2	CASSYSSGNGYTF
TRBV6-5	TRBJ2-5	CASSYLGGVGRVQYF
TRBV7-2	TRBJ2-5	CASSSSTSGGQQETQYF
TRBV5-4	TRBJ2-2	CAPSGDQKETGELFF
TRBV4-1	TRBJ2-1	CASSQGLAAGGNNEQFF
TRBV18	TRBJ2-3	CASSTDRAVRYF
TRBV21-1	TRBJ1-1	CASRKGQGLNTEAFF
TRBV27	TRBJ2-7	CASRTEVWGRVYEQYF
TRBV6-6	TRBJ2-5	CASSMQTQGGTQYF